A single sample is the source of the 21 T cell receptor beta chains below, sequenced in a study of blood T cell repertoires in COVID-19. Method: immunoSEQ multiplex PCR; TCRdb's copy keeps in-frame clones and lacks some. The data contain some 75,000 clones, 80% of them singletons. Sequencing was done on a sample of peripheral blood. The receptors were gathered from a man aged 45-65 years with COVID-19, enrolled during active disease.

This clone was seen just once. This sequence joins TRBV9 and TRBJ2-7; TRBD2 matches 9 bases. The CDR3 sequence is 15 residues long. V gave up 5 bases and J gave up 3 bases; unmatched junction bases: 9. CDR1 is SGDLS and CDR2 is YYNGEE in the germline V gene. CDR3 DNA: TGTGCCAGCAGTTATAGTAGCGGGAGTGGCTACGAGCAGTACTTC. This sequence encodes CASSYSSGSGYEQYF.

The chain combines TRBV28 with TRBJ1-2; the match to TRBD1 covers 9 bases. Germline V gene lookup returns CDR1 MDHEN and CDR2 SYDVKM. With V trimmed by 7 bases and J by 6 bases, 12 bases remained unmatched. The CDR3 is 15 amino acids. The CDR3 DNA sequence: TGTGCCAGCAACGAGGGACAGGGCGAAGCTAATGGCTACACCTTC. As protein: CASNEGQGEANGYTF.

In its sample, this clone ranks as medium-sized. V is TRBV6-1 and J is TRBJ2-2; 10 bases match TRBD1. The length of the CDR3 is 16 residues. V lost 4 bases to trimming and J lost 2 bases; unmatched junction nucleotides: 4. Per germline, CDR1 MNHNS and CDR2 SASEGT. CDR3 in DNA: TGTGCCAGCAGTGGGGACAGGGGCCTTAACACCGGGGAGCTGTTTTTT. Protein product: CASSGDRGLNTGELFF.

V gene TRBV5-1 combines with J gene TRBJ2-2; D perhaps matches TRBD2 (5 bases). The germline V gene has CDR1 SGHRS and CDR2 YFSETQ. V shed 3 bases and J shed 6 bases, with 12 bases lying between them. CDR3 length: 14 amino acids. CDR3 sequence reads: CASSSLTSPGELFF. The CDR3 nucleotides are TGCGCCAGCAGCTCCTTAACTAGTCCCGGGGAGCTGTTTTTT. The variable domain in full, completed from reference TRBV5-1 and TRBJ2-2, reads KAGVTQTPRYLIKTRGQQVTLSCSPISGHRSVSWYQQTPGQGLQFLFEYFSETQRNKGNFPGRFSGRQFSNSRSEMNVSTLELGDSALYLCASSSLTSPGELFFGEGSRLTVL.

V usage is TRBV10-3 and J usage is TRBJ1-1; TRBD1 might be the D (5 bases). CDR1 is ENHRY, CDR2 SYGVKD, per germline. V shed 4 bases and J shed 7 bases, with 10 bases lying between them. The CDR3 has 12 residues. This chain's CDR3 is CAISGGGGEAFF. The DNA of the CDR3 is TGTGCCATCAGTGGCGGGGGTGGTGAAGCTTTCTTT.

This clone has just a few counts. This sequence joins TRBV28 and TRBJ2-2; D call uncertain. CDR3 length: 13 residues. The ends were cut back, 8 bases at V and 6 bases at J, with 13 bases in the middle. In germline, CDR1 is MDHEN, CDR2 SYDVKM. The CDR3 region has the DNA TGTGCCAGCGTCGTGGGCCCCTCCGGGGAGCTGTTTTTT. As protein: CASVVGPSGELFF.

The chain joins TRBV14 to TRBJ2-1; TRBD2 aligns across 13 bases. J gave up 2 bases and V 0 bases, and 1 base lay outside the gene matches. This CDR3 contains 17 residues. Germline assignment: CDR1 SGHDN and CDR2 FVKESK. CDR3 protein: CASSQELAGGPYNEQFF. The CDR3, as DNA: TGTGCCAGCAGCCAAGAACTAGCGGGAGGGCCCTACAATGAGCAGTTCTTC.

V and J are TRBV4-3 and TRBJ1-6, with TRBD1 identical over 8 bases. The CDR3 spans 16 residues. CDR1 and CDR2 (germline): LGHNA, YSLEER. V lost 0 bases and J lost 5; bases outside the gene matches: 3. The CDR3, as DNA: TGCGCCAGCAGCCAAGATCTGACAGGGGATAATTCACCCCTCCACTTT. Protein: CASSQDLTGDNSPLHF.

The CDR3 is CASSSTSGNAPQFF. As DNA, the CDR3 is TGTGCCAGTAGTTCGACTAGCGGGAACGCCCCGCAGTTCTTC. The chain combines TRBV19 with TRBJ2-1; 11 bases line up with TRBD2. Germline CDR1 reads LNHDA; CDR2 reads SQIVND (reference sequence). Trimming removed 5 bases from V and 12 bases from J; junction bases left unmatched: 9. The CDR3 spans 14 residues.

DNA of the CDR3: TGTGCCAGCAGCTTGACTAACACCTACGAGCAGTACTTC. Its protein is CASSLTNTYEQYF. V gene TRBV7-2 combines with J gene TRBJ2-7; weak D call: TRBD2 (5 bases). Germline V gene sequence: CDR1 SGHTA, CDR2 FQGNSA. With 3 bases removed from V and 2 bases from J, the gap between germline ends came to 8 bases. CDR3 length: 13 residues.

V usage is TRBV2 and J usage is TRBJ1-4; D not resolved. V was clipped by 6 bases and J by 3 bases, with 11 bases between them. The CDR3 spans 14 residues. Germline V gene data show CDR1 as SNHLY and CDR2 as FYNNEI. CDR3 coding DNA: TGTGCCAGCAGCAGACCCGGGGCTAATGAAAAACTGTTTTTT. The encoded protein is CASSRPGANEKLFF.

The CDR3: CAWSLGRGGGEQYF. The DNA of the CDR3 is TGTGCCTGGAGTTTAGGCAGGGGTGGGGGCGAGCAGTACTTC. The chain has TRBV30 and TRBJ2-7, with D perhaps matching TRBD1 (6 bases). The germline V gene encodes CDR1 GTSNPN and CDR2 SVGIG (reference sequence). The CDR3 sequence is 14 residues long. Trimming shortened V by 2 bases and J by 6 bases, and 17 bases separated the two germline ends. The entire variable domain, with the rest obtained from reference TRBV30 and TRBJ2-7, is as follows: SQTIHQWPATLVQPVGSPLSLECTVEGTSNPNLYWYRQAAGRGLQLLFYSVGIGQISSEVPQNLSASRPQDRQFILSSKKLLLSDSGFYLCAWSLGRGGGEQYFGPGTRLTVT.

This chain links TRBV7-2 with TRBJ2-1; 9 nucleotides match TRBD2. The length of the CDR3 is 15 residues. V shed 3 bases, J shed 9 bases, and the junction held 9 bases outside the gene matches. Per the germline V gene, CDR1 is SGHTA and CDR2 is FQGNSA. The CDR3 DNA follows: TGTGCCAGCAGCTTTTTACCCGGTAGCGGGGGTGAGCAGTTCTTC. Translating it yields CASSFLPGSGGEQFF.

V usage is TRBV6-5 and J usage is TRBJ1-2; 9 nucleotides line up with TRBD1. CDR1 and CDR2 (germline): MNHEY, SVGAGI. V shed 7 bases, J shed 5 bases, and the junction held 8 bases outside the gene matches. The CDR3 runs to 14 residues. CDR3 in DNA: TGTGCCAGCACCACGGGACAGGGAGGGTATGGCTACACCTTC. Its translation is CASTTGQGGYGYTF.

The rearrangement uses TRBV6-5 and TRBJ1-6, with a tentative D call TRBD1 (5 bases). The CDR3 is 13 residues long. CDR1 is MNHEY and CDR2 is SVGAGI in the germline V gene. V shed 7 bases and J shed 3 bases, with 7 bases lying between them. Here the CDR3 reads CASTRVYNSPLHF. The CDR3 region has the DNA TGTGCCAGCACCAGGGTCTATAATTCACCCCTCCACTTT.

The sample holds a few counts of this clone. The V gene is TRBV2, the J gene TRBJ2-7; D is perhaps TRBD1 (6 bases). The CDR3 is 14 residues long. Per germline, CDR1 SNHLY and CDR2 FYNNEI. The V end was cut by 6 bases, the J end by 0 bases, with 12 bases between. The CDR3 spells CASRPRDNSYEQYF. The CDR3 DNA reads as TGTGCCAGCAGGCCCCGGGACAACTCCTACGAGCAGTACTTC.

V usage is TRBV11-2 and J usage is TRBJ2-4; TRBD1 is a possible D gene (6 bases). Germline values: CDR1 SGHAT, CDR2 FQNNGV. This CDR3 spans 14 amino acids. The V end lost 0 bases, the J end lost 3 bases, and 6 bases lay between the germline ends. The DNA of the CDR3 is TGTGCCAGCAGCTTAGAAGGGGGCAAAAACATTCAGTACTTC. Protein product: CASSLEGGKNIQYF.

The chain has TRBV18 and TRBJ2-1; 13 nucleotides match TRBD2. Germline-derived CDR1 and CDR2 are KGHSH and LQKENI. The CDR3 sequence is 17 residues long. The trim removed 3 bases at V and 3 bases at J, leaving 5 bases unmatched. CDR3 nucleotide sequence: TGTGCCAGCTCACCGGGGACTAGCGGGAACAACTACAATGAGCAGTTCTTC. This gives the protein CASSPGTSGNNYNEQFF.

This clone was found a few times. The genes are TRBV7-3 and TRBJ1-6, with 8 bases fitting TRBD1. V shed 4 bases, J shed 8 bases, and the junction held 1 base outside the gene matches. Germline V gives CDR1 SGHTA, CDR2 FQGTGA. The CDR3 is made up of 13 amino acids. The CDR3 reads CASSSTGDSPLHF. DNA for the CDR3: TGTGCCAGCAGCTCGACAGGGGATTCACCCCTCCACTTT.

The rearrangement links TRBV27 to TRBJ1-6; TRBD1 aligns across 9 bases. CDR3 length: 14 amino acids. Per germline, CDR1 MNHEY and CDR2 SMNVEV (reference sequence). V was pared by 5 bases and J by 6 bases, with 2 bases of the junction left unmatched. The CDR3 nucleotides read TGTGCCAGCAGTCAGGGACAGGGTAATTCACCCCTCCACTTT. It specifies CASSQGQGNSPLHF.

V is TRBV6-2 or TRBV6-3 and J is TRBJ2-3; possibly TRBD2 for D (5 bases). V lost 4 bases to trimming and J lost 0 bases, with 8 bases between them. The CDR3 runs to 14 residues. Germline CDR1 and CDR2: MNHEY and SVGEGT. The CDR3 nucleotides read TGTGCCAGCAGTTTTCCGGGGAGCACAGATACGCAGTATTTT. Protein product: CASSFPGSTDTQYF.